This T cell receptor beta chain was sequenced in a study of regulatory T cells in long-lasting Graves disease (dated by TCRdb to 2020 to 2022). At the level of the whole study: Persistent Graves' disease meant more than 5 years of antithyroid drug treatment with TSH receptor autoantibodies that stayed positive. In the clinical cohort, patients with persistent Graves' disease had used antithyroid drugs for an average of roughly 10 years. A total of about 33 samples underwent TCR sequencing, from around 13 patients with persistent Graves' disease and approximately 20 patients with newly diagnosed Graves' disease. The study took place in China and was registered as a clinical trial. This study used TCR sequencing and RNA sequencing of peripheral blood to compare persistent Graves' disease patients against newly diagnosed Graves' disease patients. What the study reported, not specific to this receptor: Only peripheral blood was studied, because thyroid tissue, the primary lesion, was inaccessible. Persistent disease showed preferential use of TRBV28, TRBJ1-2 and TRBJ2-5, whereas newly diagnosed disease favored TRBV20-1 and TRBJ2-1. Patients with persistent disease shared more public clonotypes (under 3,000) than newly diagnosed patients did (966). Only the TCR beta chain was sequenced and analyzed. The authors acknowledged the small sample size as a limitation that may reduce accuracy. Compared with newly diagnosed patients, persistent Graves' disease patients had lower TCR Shannon entropy and fewer highly expanded clones, which suggests clonal expansion.

The protocol used for the library was multiplex PCR. The sequencer listed for this sample is Illumina HiSeq 4000. CDR3 regions were amplified by Arm-PCR with iRepertoire HTBI primers to construct TCR beta libraries. PCR products were gel purified before sequencing. On the study's bioinformatics: Across samples, about 63 TRBV and 12 to 15 TRBJ segments were identified and used for gene usage analysis of CDR3 amino acid clonotypes. COPE and FqMerger were used to merge filtered high-quality paired reads into contigs. Contigs were aligned with BLAST to IMGT TRBV, TRBD and TRBJ reference genes, and CDR3 was defined per IMGT. Any clonotype with a frequency above 0.1% was classified as a highly expanded clone. Repertoire diversity was measured by Shannon entropy, and V-J evenness by the Gini coefficient. A clonotype was considered public if more than one individual shared it. The public reads were quality trimmed at Q25 with fastp and then assembled into clones with MiXCR by TCRdb, keeping productive beta chains. Duplicate CDR3 protein sequences are folded into a single record with the most common DNA and genes. TCRdb, not the authors, supplied the V and J calls. A total of 350,000 to 450,000 distinct CDR3 sequences appear in this sample, around 20% of them only once. The ten top clones hold approximately 14% of the sample.

There are many counts of this clonotype. The target of this receptor is not known. No much larger clone exists at a distance of one base, and base qualities are not known. According to the germline V gene, CDR1 reads SGHAT and CDR2 reads FQNNGV. At the junction V is shortened by 4 bases and J by 6 bases; bases outside the gene matches: 11. Counted from cysteine to phenylalanine, this CDR3 has 17 amino acids. Left in the record is the CDR3 DNA by itself, 51 bases read in frame from the first base. The time point label, read with the paper, signifies: persistent/refractory GD, antithyroid drugs over 5 years with positive TRAb. RNA was extracted from PBMCs in TRIzol for both TCR sequencing and RNA sequencing. The diagnosis of Graves' disease was made according to American Thyroid Association guidelines. Patients for the study were recruited at an endocrinology department in Xi'an, China. From each patient, around 9.3 milliliters of peripheral blood was collected into an EDTA anticoagulant tube. PBMCs were isolated by Ficoll Paque Plus density gradient separation without further T cell sorting. An Agilent 2100 Bioanalyzer and agarose gel were used to assess RNA quality, and a NanoDrop 2000 was used to measure RNA concentration.

The input for sequencing was peripheral blood mononuclear cells (PBMCs), taken when the disease was refractory, from a patient treated with antithyroid drugs. This receptor chain uses TRBV11-2 and TRBJ2-2, with 10 bases aligning to TRBD1. The receptor's source is a female donor with Graves disease. The DNA sequence is as follows: TGTGCCAGCAGCTCATTCCTCGGGACAGGGGCTGCCGGGGAGCTGTTTTTT. The encoded protein is CASSSFLGTGAAGELFF.